Shown below are 8 T cell receptor beta chains from a single sample sequenced in a study of CD8 T cells in ankylosing spondylitis (dated by TCRdb to the late 2010s). The library was made by 5' RACE. TCRdb names Illumina HiSeq 2500 as the instrument used. TCRdb cleaned the public reads at Q25 with fastp, built clones with MiXCR and kept in-frame beta chains. For every CDR3 protein sequence, its rows merge into one entry that carries the most common genes and DNA. For this sample the table gives about 150,000 distinct CDR3 sequences, of which 30% to 35% were detected only once. Around 6% of the sample is held by the ten biggest clonotypes. Input material: synovial fluid, either unsorted or a sorted T cell fraction (not recorded which). Receptor source: a male donor with ankylosing spondylitis.

This clonotype was observed many times. For the CDR3, the DNA is TGCGCCAGCAGCTTGGCGACTAGCGGGAGTAATGAGCAGTTCTTC. This sequence encodes CASSLATSGSNEQFF. J is TRBJ2-1 and V is TRBV5-1, with TRBD2 identical over 12 bases. Unmatched junction bases numbered 2, after V lost 0 bases and J lost 7 bases. Germline V gene data show CDR1 as SGHRS and CDR2 as YFSETQ. The CDR3 length is 15 residues.

A few counts support this clonotype. The rearrangement joins TRBV5-1 to TRBJ2-7; possible D gene TRBD1, 5 bases. Germline lookup yields CDR1 SGHRS and CDR2 YFSETQ. The CDR3 contains 12 residues. The germline V and J ends were trimmed by 3 bases and 3 bases, with 7 bases remaining between them. CDR3 nucleotides: TGCGCCAGCAGCTCGACAGACTACGAGCAGTACTTC. Protein: CASSSTDYEQYF.

This clonotype showed up just a few times. J is TRBJ2-7 and V is TRBV2; weak D call: TRBD1 (6 bases). CDR1 and CDR2 (germline): SNHLY, FYNNEI. The CDR3 covers 13 residues. V shed 8 bases and J shed 6 bases, with 17 bases lying between them. CDR3 coding DNA: TGTGCCAGCCTGGGACATTTGTCGGGCGAGCAGTACTTC. The encoded protein is CASLGHLSGEQYF.

This clonotype was counted between two and nine times. The CDR3 here is CASSLNRGSGTEAFF. The CDR3 DNA sequence: TGCGCCAGCAGCTTGAACAGGGGTAGTGGCACTGAAGCTTTCTTT. This chain joins TRBV5-1 and TRBJ1-1; 7 bases align to TRBD1. In germline, CDR1 is SGHRS, CDR2 YFSETQ. The CDR3 has 15 amino acids. Trimming at V came to 1 base and at J to 4 bases, leaving 7 bases not matched to a gene.

This chain uses TRBV5-1 with TRBJ2-7, with 9 positions matching TRBD2. Germline V lookup: CDR1 SGHRS, CDR2 YFSETQ. After removal of 0 bases from V and 3 bases from J, the junction contained 7 bases not matched to a gene. There are 16 residues in the CDR3. In nucleotides, the CDR3 is TGCGCCAGCAGCTTGGGAATAGCGGGAGCCTACTACGAGCAGTACTTC. Amino acid sequence: CASSLGIAGAYYEQYF.

This clonotype was counted between two and nine times. V usage is TRBV28 and J usage is TRBJ1-1; TRBD1 might be the D (5 bases). CDR3 size: 20 residues. Germline CDR1 and CDR2: MDHEN and SYDVKM. Trimming shortened V by 3 bases and J by 3 bases, and 29 bases separated the two germline ends. CDR3 amino acids: CASSFRGNRYSGGGDTEAFF. Here the CDR3 DNA reads TGTGCCAGCAGTTTCCGGGGGAACCGGTATTCGGGAGGTGGGGACACTGAAGCTTTCTTT.

The chain is built from TRBV20-1 and TRBJ2-7, with D perhaps TRBD1 (5 bases). V was trimmed by 0 bases and J by 2 bases, leaving 14 bases between them. From germline, CDR1 is DFQATT and CDR2 SNEGSKA (reference sequence). This CDR3 contains 15 residues. The CDR3 loop reads CSARDRTRSAYEQYF. DNA for the CDR3: TGCAGTGCTAGAGATAGGACAAGATCAGCCTACGAGCAGTACTTC.

This clonotype has at least ten counts. The chain recombines TRBV6-2 or TRBV6-3 with TRBJ2-7; D remains ambiguous. The V end lost 5 bases, the J end lost 1 base, and 15 bases lay between the germline ends. Germline CDR1 MNHEY, CDR2 SVGEGT. The CDR3 runs to 15 residues. The CDR3: CASSPPVPESYEQYF. CDR3 coding DNA: TGTGCCAGCAGTCCCCCAGTCCCCGAATCCTACGAGCAGTACTTC.